Listed here is a single T cell receptor (beta chain). One end of the junction fails to match germline, which may point to a read error. CDR1 and CDR2 (germline): SGHRS, YFSETQ. The CDR3 has 15 residues. The entry originates in a study of tumor-infiltrating lymphocytes in primary liver carcinoma. A primer matching the constant region was used to make TCR beta cDNA from 500 to 650 ng of total RNA. For TCR beta, libraries were produced by three nested multiplex PCR rounds using slightly modified ARM-PCR. Rounds one and two of PCR, each of roughly 10 cycles, were primed with TRBV1-TRBV30 forward primers and a C-beta reverse primer. TCRdb independently ran MiXCR on the multiplex PCR reads; one entry per CDR3 protein. Altogether fewer than 250,000 distinct CDR3 sequences are present, 85% being singletons, with the ten largest covering around 18%. RNA and DNA were co-extracted from approximately 20-30 mg of unsorted bulk tissue.

This clonotype originated in a middle-aged man with primary liver carcinoma and hepatitis B virus infection. The rearrangement uses TRBV5-1 and TRBJ2-7, with TRBD2 as a possible D gene (5 bases). Sequenced material: tumor tissue from primary liver carcinoma. The CDR3 sequence: CASSQTLDQTGEQYF. The CDR3 DNA reads TGCGCCAGCAGCCAGACCCTAGACCAAACCGGGGAGCAGTATTTC.